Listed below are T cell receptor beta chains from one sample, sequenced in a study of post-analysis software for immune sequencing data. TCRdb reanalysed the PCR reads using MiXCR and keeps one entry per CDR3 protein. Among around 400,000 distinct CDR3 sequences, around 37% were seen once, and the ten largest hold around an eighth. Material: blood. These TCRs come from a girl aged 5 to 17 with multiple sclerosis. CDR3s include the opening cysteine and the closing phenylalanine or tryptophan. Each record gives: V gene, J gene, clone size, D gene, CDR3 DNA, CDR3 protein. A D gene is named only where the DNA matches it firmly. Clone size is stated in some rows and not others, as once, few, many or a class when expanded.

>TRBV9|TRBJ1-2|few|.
TGTGCCAGCAGCGTAGGAGGCCCCGGTGGCTACACCTTC
CASSVGGPGGYTF
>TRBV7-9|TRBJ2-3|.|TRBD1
TGTGCCAGCAGCCCCTGGGACAGGGAAGCAGATACGCAGTATTTT
CASSPWDREADTQYF
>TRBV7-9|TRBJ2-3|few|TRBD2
TGTGCCAGCAGCTCCCCAATAACTAGCGACGATACGCAGTATTTT
CASSSPITSDDTQYF
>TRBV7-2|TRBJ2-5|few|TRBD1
TGTGCCAGCAGCTTAGTACCCGAATCGCGGACAGGGCAAGAGACCCAGTACTTC
CASSLVPESRTGQETQYF
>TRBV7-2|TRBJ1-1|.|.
TGTGCCAGCAGCTTAGTCTCGCAGGGGAACACTGAAGCTTTCTTT
CASSLVSQGNTEAFF
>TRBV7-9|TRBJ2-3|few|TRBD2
TGTGCCAGCAGCTCTGCGGGACTAGCTGCAGATACGCAGTATTTT
CASSSAGLAADTQYF
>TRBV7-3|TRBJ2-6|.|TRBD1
TGTGCCAGCAGCTCCCGGGGACAGGGGGCGTCTGGGGCCAACGTCCTGACTTTC
CASSSRGQGASGANVLTF
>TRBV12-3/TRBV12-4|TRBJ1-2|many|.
TGTGCCAGTACTGCAGGGACGGGTGGCTACACCTTC
CASTAGTGGYTF
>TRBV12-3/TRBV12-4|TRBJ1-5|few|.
TGTGCCAGCAGTTTAGCCGATGGGCAGGGAGGTCAGCCCCAGCATTTT
CASSLADGQGGQPQHF
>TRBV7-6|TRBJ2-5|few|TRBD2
TGTGCCAGCAGCCCAGCGGGGGGGCCCCAACAAGCCCAAGAGACCCAGTACTTC
CASSPAGGPQQAQETQYF
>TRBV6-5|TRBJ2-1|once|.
TGTGCCAGCAGTACACCGGGAAGTGAGCAGTTCTTC
CASSTPGSEQFF
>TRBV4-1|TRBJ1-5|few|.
TGCGCCAGCAGCCGAATCCTTATTCGGACAGCACAAGATAGCAATCAGCCCCAGCATTTT
CASSRILIRTAQDSNQPQHF
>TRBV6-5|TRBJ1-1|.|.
TGTGCCAGCATGCGGCTGAACACTGAAGCTTTCTTT
CASMRLNTEAFF
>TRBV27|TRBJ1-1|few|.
TGTGCCAGCAGCCTCCGACCCTCCGGGAGAACTGAAGCTTTCTTT
CASSLRPSGRTEAFF
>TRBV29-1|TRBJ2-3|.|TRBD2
TGCAGCGTTGGAGGGAGGGCCGGGCTGAGAGATACGCAGTATTTT
CSVGGRAGLRDTQYF
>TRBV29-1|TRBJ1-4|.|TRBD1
TGCAGCGTCCTCGGGACAGGGGATGAAAAACTGTTTTTT
CSVLGTGDEKLFF
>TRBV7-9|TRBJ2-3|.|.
TGTGCCAGCAGTACAGAGACGCACACAGATACGCAGTATTTT
CASSTETHTDTQYF
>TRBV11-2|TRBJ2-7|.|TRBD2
TGTGCCAGCAGCTTACTGGCGGGGGAAACCTACGAGCAGTACTTC
CASSLLAGETYEQYF
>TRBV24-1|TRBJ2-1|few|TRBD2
TGTGCCACCAGTGAGGGCCCCGGGACTAACGCCCACAATGAGCAGTTCTTC
CATSEGPGTNAHNEQFF
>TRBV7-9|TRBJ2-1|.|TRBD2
TGTGCCAGCAGCTCGGGGGGGCTCGTCAATGAGCAGTTCTTC
CASSSGGLVNEQFF
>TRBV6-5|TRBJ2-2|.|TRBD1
TGTGCCAGCTCTCCTCAAACAGGGGGACAAACCGGGGAGCTGTTTTTT
CASSPQTGGQTGELFF
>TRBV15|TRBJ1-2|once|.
TGTGCCACCAGCAGAGGAGACACGAGGAACAACTATGGCTACACCTTC
CATSRGDTRNNYGYTF
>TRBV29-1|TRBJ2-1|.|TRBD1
TGCAGCGTTGAGGGACAGAGCTCCTACAATGAGCAGTTCTTC
CSVEGQSSYNEQFF
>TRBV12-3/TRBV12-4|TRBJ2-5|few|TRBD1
TGTGCCAGCAGTCATGGACAGGGGGCACGGGAGACCCAGTACTTC
CASSHGQGARETQYF
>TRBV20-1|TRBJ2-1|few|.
TGCAGTGCTAGAGTAGGGACAACTATGCACAATGAGCAGTTCTTC
CSARVGTTMHNEQFF
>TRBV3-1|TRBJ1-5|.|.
TGTGCCAGCAGCCAAGCAGAGAATCAGCCCCAGCATTTT
CASSQAENQPQHF
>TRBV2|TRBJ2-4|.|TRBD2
TGTGCCAGCAGTGAAGAGGAGCGGGGGGGACTTAAAAACATTCAGTACTTC
CASSEEERGGLKNIQYF
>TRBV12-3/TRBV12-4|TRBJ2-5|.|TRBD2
TGTGCCAGCACCTCCCGGTCTCCTAGCGGGGGGTTCCAAGAGACCCAGTACTTC
CASTSRSPSGGFQETQYF
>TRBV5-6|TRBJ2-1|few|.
TGTGCCAGCAGCTTAGCCCCGAGGGCCTACAATGAGCAGTTCTTC
CASSLAPRAYNEQFF